This T cell receptor (beta chain) emerged from a study of early T cells in non-severe SARS-CoV-2 infection. Study as a whole: Sequencing input comprised bulk RNA from unsorted whole blood; chain pairing was not available.

Study conclusions and caveats: Matching results from VDJdb favored anti-spike CD8 responses, leaving private and CD4 specificities undetected.

The protocol attached unique molecular identifiers to individual cDNA molecules. TCRdb recomputed calls from the 5' RACE reads with MiXCR, one row per CDR3 protein. The sample has tens of thousands of distinct CDR3 sequences, roughly 7.1% seen once. The CDR3 totals 11 residues. Germline CDR1 is SQVTM and CDR2 is ANQGSEA. J was trimmed by 5 bases and V by 6 bases; bases with no gene match: 4. A word on this clonotype: Its specificity is unknown.

The rearrangement links TRBV29-1 to TRBJ2-7; 7 bases are a match to TRBD1. The sample consisted of whole blood. The clonotype was recovered from an adult who was a healthcare worker with PCR-confirmed SARS-CoV-2 infection or an uninfected control (not recorded which). CDR3 loop: CSVRQGDEQYF. CDR3 nucleotide sequence: TGCAGCGTAAGACAGGGAGACGAGCAGTACTTC.